The 28 T cell receptor beta chains given below trace back to one sample, sequenced in a study of spatial heterogeneity in lung cancer. One entry per CDR3 protein, called by TCRdb with MiXCR from the 5' RACE reads. The sample lists about 47,000 distinct CDR3 sequences; roughly 12% were seen once. Noted time point: blood at routine non-recurrence follow-up after resection. The sequences come from PBMCs, collected at follow-up. These receptors all stem from a male donor with early-stage non-small cell lung cancer.

CDR3 residues: CASSPTGQGFEKLFF. For the CDR3, the DNA is TGTGCCAGCAGCCCCACGGGACAGGGCTTTGAAAAACTGTTTTTT. The chain has TRBV9 and TRBJ1-4; 9 bases line up with TRBD1. The CDR3 length is 15 residues. V shed 4 bases, J shed 7 bases, and the junction held 8 bases outside the gene matches. Germline V gives CDR1 SGDLS, CDR2 YYNGEE.

This clonotype occurred many times. This chain uses TRBV6-1 with TRBJ1-1, with a weak D call TRBD1 (5 bases). The CDR3 length is 14 residues. Trimming pared 2 bases from V and 3 bases from J, leaving 10 bases between. The germline gives CDR1 MNHNS, CDR2 SASEGT. The CDR3 loop is CASSESRQHTEAFF. The CDR3 coding sequence is TGTGCCAGCAGTGAATCGAGACAGCACACTGAAGCTTTCTTT.

This clonotype has a count of ten or more. The V gene is TRBV3-1, the J gene TRBJ2-3, with D hard to call. This CDR3 region has 13 residues. Germline loops: CDR1 LGHDT, CDR2 YNNKEL (reference sequence). V shed 1 base and J shed 2 bases, with 4 bases lying between them. The CDR3, as DNA: TGTGCCAGCAGCCAAGGGACCACAGATACGCAGTATTTT. Its protein product is CASSQGTTDTQYF.

The V and J genes are TRBV5-4 and TRBJ1-2; TRBD1 is a possible D gene (5 bases). The CDR3 has 16 residues. Trimming left V 4 bases short and J 0 bases short, with 16 bases between. Germline V CDR1 and CDR2: SGHNT, YYREEE (reference sequence). The CDR3: CASSASIGATNYGYTF. In DNA, the CDR3 is TGTGCCAGCAGCGCGTCAATAGGGGCAACTAACTATGGCTACACCTTC.

The sample holds a few counts of this clonotype. The chain couples TRBV4-1 to TRBJ2-5; TRBD2 aligns across 10 bases. The J segment lost 4 bases and the V segment lost 4 bases, leaving 3 bases of the junction unmatched. The CDR3 totals 14 residues. Germline V gene lookup returns CDR1 MGHRA and CDR2 YSYEKL. DNA for the CDR3: TGCGCCAGCAGCCTACTAGCGGGATTAGAGACCCAGTACTTC. Residues: CASSLLAGLETQYF.

The chain couples TRBV4-3 to TRBJ1-1; tentatively, D is TRBD1 (5 bases). Per the germline V gene, CDR1 is LGHNA and CDR2 is YSLEER. This CDR3 has 16 amino acids. V dropped 1 base and J dropped 1 base, with 13 bases sitting between them. The CDR3 loop is CASSQVSGHTNTEAFF. The CDR3 DNA reads TGCGCCAGCAGCCAAGTGTCTGGACATACGAACACTGAAGCTTTCTTT.

This clonotype was counted a few times. V is TRBV11-2 and J is TRBJ2-1; D is possibly TRBD2 (5 bases). The V gene lost 5 bases and the J gene lost 5 bases, with 10 bases spanning the gap. The CDR3 runs to 13 residues. CDR1 and CDR2 (germline): SGHAT, FQNNGV. The CDR3 DNA sequence: TGTGCCAGCAGCGTTACTAGAAACAATGAGCAGTTCTTC. It encodes CASSVTRNNEQFF.

This clonotype showed up just a few times. The chain carries TRBV6-5 and TRBJ1-2, with TRBD1 matching over 7 bases. The CDR3 length is 15 residues. CDR1 and CDR2 from the germline V gene are MNHEY and SVGAGI. Trimming at V came to 2 bases and at J to 4 bases, leaving 7 bases not matched to a gene. The CDR3 protein is CASSYRGGGPYGYTF. The DNA for the CDR3 is TGTGCCAGCAGTTACCGCGGAGGGGGCCCCTATGGCTACACCTTC.

The chain recombines TRBV7-2 with TRBJ2-3; D gene uncertain. Trimming shortened V by 4 bases and J by 0 bases, and 8 bases separated the two germline ends. CDR3 size: 14 residues. The germline CDR1 and CDR2 sequences are SGHTA and FQGNSA. The CDR3 nucleotides read TGTGCCAGCAGCTACGATTCTAGCACAGATACGCAGTATTTT. It is translated as CASSYDSSTDTQYF.

This clonotype was observed a handful of times. CDR3 coding DNA: TGTGCCAGCAGACCCCAGGTAGGGAGGGACACTGAAGCTTTCTTT. As protein: CASRPQVGRDTEAFF. The V and J genes are TRBV7-2 and TRBJ1-1; the D is unclear. There are 15 residues in the CDR3. The V end was cut by 6 bases, the J end by 3 bases, with 17 bases between. Looked up from germline, CDR1 is SGHTA and CDR2 is FQGNSA.

This clonotype was found many times. This chain connects TRBV12-3 or TRBV12-4 to TRBJ2-7; D is uncertain. Trimming shortened V by 4 bases and J by 1 base, and 14 bases separated the two germline ends. CDR3 length: 15 residues. CDR3 nucleotides: TGTGCCAGCAGTTCCCCGACGTGGGGTTCCTACGAGCAGTACTTC. Translation gives CASSSPTWGSYEQYF.

This clonotype was seen repeatedly, ten times or more. V is TRBV5-1 and J is TRBJ2-7, with a weak D call TRBD1 (6 bases). The CDR3 spans 15 residues. The V end lost 0 bases, the J end lost 3 bases, and 13 bases lay between the germline ends. Germline CDR1 reads SGHRS; CDR2 reads YFSETQ. The CDR3 here is CASSLDGRTDYEQYF. CDR3 bases: TGCGCCAGCAGCTTGGATGGGCGGACAGACTACGAGCAGTACTTC. Full variable domain (missing parts from reference TRBV5-1 and TRBJ2-7): KAGVTQTPRYLIKTRGQQVTLSCSPISGHRSVSWYQQTPGQGLQFLFEYFSETQRNKGNFPGRFSGRQFSNSRSEMNVSTLELGDSALYLCASSLDGRTDYEQYFGPGTRLTVT.

Notes on this clonotype: With a much larger clone just one base away, this may be a read error. The rearrangement uses TRBV12-3 or TRBV12-4 and TRBJ2-7; D ambiguous. The V gene lost 2 bases and the J gene lost 6 bases, with 5 bases spanning the gap. The CDR3 contains 11 residues. DNA of the CDR3: TGTGCCAGCAGTTTAAAGTTCGAGCAGTACTTC. This sequence encodes CASSLKFEQYF.

This clonotype was detected ten times or more. The chain joins TRBV4-1 to TRBJ2-2, with D uncertain. This CDR3 comprises 14 residues. V lost 5 bases and J 2 bases, leaving 9 bases between the germline ends. Per the germline V gene, CDR1 is MGHRA and CDR2 is YSYEKL. This chain's CDR3 is CASSYWSNTGELFF. The DNA for the CDR3 is TGCGCCAGCAGCTACTGGAGTAACACCGGGGAGCTGTTTTTT.

This clonotype was found many times. CDR3 sequence: CASSLNSPAKNIQYF. The CDR3 DNA sequence: TGTGCCAGCAGCTTAAATTCCCCTGCCAAAAACATTCAGTACTTC. The chain employs TRBV11-2 and TRBJ2-4, with D hard to call. V was cut by 2 bases and J by 1 base, with 9 bases left in between. Germline V CDR1 and CDR2: SGHAT, FQNNGV. The length of the CDR3 is 15 residues. The whole variable domain, filled in from reference TRBV11-2 and TRBJ2-4, reads EAGVAQSPRYKIIEKRQSVAFWCNPISGHATLYWYQQILGQGPKLLIQFQNNGVVDDSQLPKDRFSAERLKGVDSTLKIQPAKLEDSAVYLCASSLNSPAKNIQYFGAGTRLSVL.

J is TRBJ2-7 and V is TRBV19; D possibly uses TRBD1 or TRBD2 (6 bases each). The CDR3 runs 15 residues. The V end was cut by 7 bases, the J end by 4 bases, with 20 bases between. Germline V lookup: CDR1 LNHDA, CDR2 SQIVND (reference sequence). As DNA, the CDR3 is TGTGCCAGTAAGGAGGGGGGCCAGGGCGTTTACGAGCAGTACTTC. Translation gives CASKEGGQGVYEQYF.

At least ten counts were recorded for this clonotype. The J gene is TRBJ1-6, the V gene TRBV6-5, with 7 bases that match TRBD1. The trim removed 7 bases at V and 9 bases at J, leaving 15 bases unmatched. This CDR3 has 16 amino acids. The V gene's germline CDR1 is MNHEY and CDR2 SVGAGI. CDR3 nucleotides: TGTGCCAGCACCCAAGGGGGCTTCCAGGGCCTTTCACCCCTCCACTTT. Translation: CASTQGGFQGLSPLHF.

Only a few counts were recorded for this clonotype. V and J are TRBV6-5 and TRBJ2-7; either TRBD1 or TRBD2 may fit D (5 bases each). Trimming shortened V by 10 bases and J by 0 bases, and 13 bases separated the two germline ends. CDR1 and CDR2 from the germline V gene are MNHEY and SVGAGI. This CDR3 has 13 residues. The CDR3 region has the DNA TGTGCCACCAGGGACCGTAACTCCTACGAGCAGTACTTC. Translating gives CATRDRNSYEQYF.

This clonotype was seen once. This rearrangement joins TRBV18 to TRBJ1-1; D may be TRBD1 (5 bases). Trimming pared 4 bases from V and 3 bases from J, leaving 15 bases between. The germline V gene has CDR1 KGHSH and CDR2 LQKENI. CDR3 size: 15 residues. The CDR3 spells CASSLRDSYDTEAFF. DNA for the CDR3: TGTGCCAGCTCACTCCGGGACTCCTATGACACTGAAGCTTTCTTT. Filled out from reference TRBV18 and TRBJ1-1, the complete variable domain reads NAGVMQNPRHLVRRRGQEARLRCSPMKGHSHVYWYRQLPEEGLKFMVYLQKENIIDESGMPKERFSAEFPKEGPSILRIQQVVRGDSAAYFCASSLRDSYDTEAFFGQGTRLTVV.

This clonotype was observed many times. This chain connects TRBV5-1 to TRBJ1-2; 7 bases agree with TRBD1. The CDR3 covers 15 residues. Germline values: CDR1 SGHRS, CDR2 YFSETQ. Unmatched junction bases numbered 6, after V lost 0 bases and J lost 4 bases. The CDR3 region has the DNA TGCGCCAGCAGCTTGGATGTGACAGGGCTCTATGGCTACACCTTC. This sequence encodes CASSLDVTGLYGYTF.

The rearrangement joins TRBV20-1 to TRBJ2-7; D is uncertain. Germline CDR1 reads DFQATT; CDR2 reads SNEGSKA (reference sequence). The CDR3 runs to 12 residues. V lost 3 bases to trimming and J lost 1 base, with 7 bases between them. CDR3 in DNA: TGCAGTGCTAGCCTCCAGTCCTACGAGCAGTACTTC. It is translated as CSASLQSYEQYF.

J is TRBJ2-7 and V is TRBV6-4; D unresolved. This CDR3 is 11 amino acids long. Deletions cut 10 bases from V and 5 bases from J, with 12 bases between. The germline gives CDR1 MRHNA, CDR2 SNTAGT. The CDR3 loop reads CATKDRNEQYF. In DNA, the CDR3 is TGTGCCACCAAGGATCGGAACGAGCAGTACTTC.

Ten or more counts support this clonotype. The chain combines TRBV29-1 with TRBJ1-1; D might be TRBD1 (5 bases). Between the trimmed V and J ends, which lost 7 bases and 1 base, there was a span of 10 bases. This CDR3 is 12 amino acids long. The V gene's germline CDR1 is SQVTM and CDR2 ANQGSEA. This CDR3 is CSAGTSNTEAFF. The CDR3 DNA reads TGCAGCGCCGGGACTTCGAACACTGAAGCTTTCTTT.

This clonotype was recorded many times. V is TRBV6-5 and J is TRBJ2-1; 8 bases fit TRBD1. The CDR3 contains 17 residues. Germline values: CDR1 MNHEY, CDR2 SVGAGI. V lost 3 bases and J lost 0; bases outside the gene matches: 7. The CDR3 spells CASSYRTGSSSYNEQFF. CDR3 nucleotide sequence: TGTGCCAGCAGTTATCGGACAGGGTCAAGCTCCTACAATGAGCAGTTCTTC.

This clonotype was detected many times. The genes are TRBV27 and TRBJ1-6; 9 bases fit TRBD1. The CDR3 is made up of 17 amino acids. Germline trimming cut 3 bases from V and 10 bases from J; bases unmatched to any gene: 13. The germline gives CDR1 MNHEY, CDR2 SMNVEV (reference sequence). The CDR3 sequence: CASSLRLQQGALSPLHF. The CDR3 nucleotides read TGTGCCAGCAGTTTGCGACTCCAACAGGGGGCTTTATCACCCCTCCACTTT.

This clonotype was seen ten or more times. The chain carries TRBV5-1 and TRBJ2-5, with 9 bases aligning to TRBD2. V was clipped by 0 bases and J by 5 bases; unmatched bases: 8. From germline, CDR1 is SGHRS and CDR2 YFSETQ. This CDR3 spans 16 amino acids. CDR3 DNA sequence: TGCGCCAGCAGCTTGGATACTAGCGGGTCCGTGGAGACCCAGTACTTC. The encoded protein is CASSLDTSGSVETQYF.

This clonotype was picked up many times. The V call is TRBV24-1, the J call TRBJ1-1, with D perhaps TRBD1 (5 bases). The length of the CDR3 is 11 residues. V was trimmed by 6 bases and J by 4 bases, leaving 5 bases between them. Germline values: CDR1 KGHDR, CDR2 SFDVKD. CDR3 in amino acids: CATSRGTEAFF. CDR3 bases: TGTGCCACCAGTAGGGGCACTGAAGCTTTCTTT.

The CDR3 loop is CASTSGNTIYF. CDR3 bases: TGTGCCAGCACCTCCGGAAACACCATATATTTT. V gene TRBV7-9 combines with J gene TRBJ1-3, with D unclear. Germline V CDR1 and CDR2: SEHNR, FQNEAQ (reference sequence). This CDR3 has 11 amino acids. Trimming removed 7 bases from V and 4 bases from J, with 5 bases in between. Based on the CDR3 plus reference TRBV7-9 and TRBJ1-3, the full variable domain is DTGVSQNPRHKITKRGQNVTFRCDPISEHNRLYWYRQTLGQGPEFLTYFQNEAQLEKSRLLSDRFSAERPKGSFSTLEIQRTEQGDSAMYLCASTSGNTIYFGEGSWLTVV.